A selection of T cell receptor beta chains follows, all from one sample in a study of Graves' ophthalmopathy and Graves' hyperthyroidism. A single record per CDR3 protein comes from TCRdb applying MiXCR to the multiplex PCR reads. The repertoire has 600,000 to 650,000 distinct CDR3 sequences, about 20% of them found once; the top ten carry approximately 7%. The specimen sequenced was peripheral blood. The receptors shown here come from a woman between 18 and 30 years old with stable Graves' hyperthyroidism. Some clones in this sample may be carry-over from other donors' samples. Each CDR3 is given with its conserved first and last residue. A D gene is named only where the DNA matches it firmly. Size is omitted from some rows. Given values are once, few, many or a class for expanded clones.

d_call: .
j_call: TRBJ1-5
clone_size: .
v_call: TRBV24-1
cdr3_aa: CATCDARTDQPQHF
cdr3_nt: TGTGCCACCTGTGATGCCAGGACGGATCAGCCCCAGCATTTT

d_call: TRBD1
j_call: TRBJ1-6
clone_size: many
v_call: TRBV19
cdr3_aa: CASNIDRGNNSPLHF
cdr3_nt: TGTGCCAGTAATATCGACAGGGGTAATAATTCACCCCTCCACTTT

d_call: TRBD2
j_call: TRBJ2-5
clone_size: few
v_call: TRBV6-5
cdr3_aa: CASSSLLAGGPETQYF
cdr3_nt: TGTGCCAGCAGTTCCCTTCTAGCGGGGGGCCCAGAGACCCAGTACTTC

d_call: .
j_call: TRBJ2-7
clone_size: many
v_call: TRBV20-1
cdr3_aa: CSAGSLTDTYEQYF
cdr3_nt: TGCAGTGCCGGGTCCCTGACAGACACCTACGAGCAGTACTTC

d_call: TRBD1
j_call: TRBJ2-7
clone_size: many
v_call: TRBV12-3/TRBV12-4
cdr3_aa: CASRQTGYEQYF
cdr3_nt: TGTGCCAGCAGGCAGACAGGGTACGAGCAGTACTTC

d_call: TRBD1
j_call: TRBJ2-7
clone_size: many
v_call: TRBV28
cdr3_aa: CASKTGSQYEQYF
cdr3_nt: TGTGCCAGTAAGACAGGGTCTCAGTACGAGCAGTACTTC

d_call: .
j_call: TRBJ2-2
clone_size: .
v_call: TRBV6-1
cdr3_aa: CASRPVGGVGELFF
cdr3_nt: TGTGCCAGCAGGCCGGTCGGGGGCGTCGGGGAGCTGTTTTTT

d_call: TRBD1
j_call: TRBJ2-7
clone_size: .
v_call: TRBV7-2
cdr3_aa: CASSLRQGQGREQYF
cdr3_nt: TGTGCCAGCAGCTTAAGGCAGGGACAGGGTCGCGAGCAGTACTTC

d_call: .
j_call: TRBJ1-1
clone_size: .
v_call: TRBV4-1
cdr3_aa: CASSQRAGIPAEAFF
cdr3_nt: TGCGCCAGCAGCCAGAGGGCAGGGATTCCCGCAGAAGCTTTCTTT

d_call: .
j_call: TRBJ2-2
clone_size: .
v_call: TRBV13
cdr3_aa: CASLRLGANTGELFF
cdr3_nt: TGTGCCAGCCTTAGGCTGGGAGCGAACACCGGGGAGCTGTTTTTT

d_call: .
j_call: TRBJ2-5
clone_size: .
v_call: TRBV12-3/TRBV12-4
cdr3_aa: CASSRDTPETQYF
cdr3_nt: TGTGCCAGCAGCCGGGACACCCCCGAGACCCAGTACTTC

d_call: .
j_call: TRBJ2-7
clone_size: many
v_call: TRBV29-1
cdr3_aa: CSVRIQGTYEQYF
cdr3_nt: TGCAGCGTCCGCATCCAGGGAACCTACGAGCAGTACTTC

d_call: .
j_call: TRBJ2-7
clone_size: .
v_call: TRBV28
cdr3_aa: CASRPNPLPSYEQYF
cdr3_nt: TGTGCCAGCAGACCGAACCCTCTACCTAGCTACGAGCAGTACTTC

d_call: .
j_call: TRBJ1-1
clone_size: many
v_call: TRBV20-1
cdr3_aa: CSPNTYTEAFF
cdr3_nt: TGCAGTCCCAACACGTATACTGAAGCTTTCTTT

d_call: .
j_call: TRBJ1-2
clone_size: many
v_call: TRBV11-2
cdr3_aa: CASTYEEGYGYTF
cdr3_nt: TGTGCCAGCACATACGAGGAGGGCTATGGCTACACCTTC

d_call: TRBD1
j_call: TRBJ1-1
clone_size: .
v_call: TRBV14
cdr3_aa: CASSQRQGRGTEAFF
cdr3_nt: TGTGCCAGCAGCCAGAGACAGGGGAGAGGCACTGAAGCTTTCTTT

d_call: .
j_call: TRBJ1-2
clone_size: .
v_call: TRBV6-5
cdr3_aa: CASSYSWGGDGYTF
cdr3_nt: TGTGCCAGCAGTTACAGCTGGGGAGGCGATGGCTACACCTTC

d_call: TRBD1
j_call: TRBJ2-5
clone_size: many
v_call: TRBV7-8
cdr3_aa: CASSTGGLAGTQYF
cdr3_nt: TGTGCCAGCTCCACAGGGGGGCTAGCTGGGACCCAGTACTTC

d_call: .
j_call: TRBJ2-5
clone_size: .
v_call: TRBV6-1
cdr3_aa: CASSWTTGRETQYF
cdr3_nt: TGTGCCAGCAGCTGGACGACAGGGAGGGAGACCCAGTACTTC

d_call: .
j_call: TRBJ2-5
clone_size: few
v_call: TRBV20-1
cdr3_aa: CSATRANLETQYF
cdr3_nt: TGCAGTGCTACTCGGGCTAACTTGGAGACCCAGTACTTC

d_call: TRBD1
j_call: TRBJ1-1
clone_size: few
v_call: TRBV7-2
cdr3_aa: CASSLGEGAAEAFF
cdr3_nt: TGTGCCAGCAGCTTGGGCGAGGGGGCCGCTGAAGCTTTCTTT

d_call: .
j_call: TRBJ1-6
clone_size: .
v_call: TRBV20-1
cdr3_aa: CSAKGLLSSYNSPLHF
cdr3_nt: TGCAGTGCTAAGGGCTTGTTGAGCTCCTATAATTCACCCCTCCACTTT

d_call: TRBD1
j_call: TRBJ1-1
clone_size: .
v_call: TRBV5-1
cdr3_aa: CASSSRQGVNTEAFF
cdr3_nt: TGCGCCAGCAGCTCGAGACAGGGTGTGAACACTGAAGCTTTCTTT

d_call: .
j_call: TRBJ2-7
clone_size: once
v_call: TRBV5-1
cdr3_aa: CASSLAGRGHEQYF
cdr3_nt: TGCGCCAGCAGCTTGGCAGGCAGGGGCCACGAGCAGTACTTC

d_call: TRBD2
j_call: TRBJ2-7
clone_size: once
v_call: TRBV5-1
cdr3_aa: CASSLYFSGGTSYEQYF
cdr3_nt: TGCGCCAGCAGCTTGTACTTTAGCGGGGGGACCTCCTACGAGCAGTACTTC

d_call: .
j_call: TRBJ1-1
clone_size: few
v_call: TRBV5-4
cdr3_aa: CASSLGGIGTNSEAFF
cdr3_nt: TGTGCCAGCAGCTTGGGGGGGATAGGGACGAACTCTGAAGCTTTCTTT

d_call: .
j_call: TRBJ1-1
clone_size: .
v_call: TRBV7-2
cdr3_aa: CASSAGRRNTEAFF
cdr3_nt: TGTGCCAGCAGCGCGGGACGGAGGAACACTGAAGCTTTCTTT

d_call: TRBD1
j_call: TRBJ2-2
clone_size: .
v_call: TRBV5-1
cdr3_aa: CASRRGQGDTGELFF
cdr3_nt: TGCGCCAGCAGGAGAGGACAGGGGGACACCGGGGAGCTGTTTTTT

d_call: TRBD2
j_call: TRBJ2-7
clone_size: once
v_call: TRBV20-1
cdr3_aa: CSARDGASGDEQYF
cdr3_nt: TGCAGTGCTAGAGATGGGGCTAGCGGCGACGAGCAGTACTTC

d_call: .
j_call: TRBJ2-7
clone_size: many
v_call: TRBV7-3
cdr3_aa: CASSQLLGHGILYF
cdr3_nt: TGTGCCAGCAGCCAGCTCCTGGGACACGGGATTTTGTACTTC

d_call: .
j_call: TRBJ1-1
clone_size: many
v_call: TRBV27
cdr3_aa: CASSLLWGAANTEAFF
cdr3_nt: TGTGCCAGCAGTTTACTCTGGGGGGCTGCGAACACTGAAGCTTTCTTT

d_call: TRBD2
j_call: TRBJ2-7
clone_size: .
v_call: TRBV29-1
cdr3_aa: CSVLAGGPYEQYF
cdr3_nt: TGCAGCGTGCTAGCGGGGGGGCCCTACGAGCAGTACTTC

d_call: .
j_call: TRBJ2-6
clone_size: few
v_call: TRBV30
cdr3_aa: CAWTMRAGANVLTF
cdr3_nt: TGTGCCTGGACGATGAGGGCTGGGGCCAACGTCCTGACTTTC

d_call: TRBD1
j_call: TRBJ1-1
clone_size: .
v_call: TRBV15
cdr3_aa: CATSTRTGWGSEAFF
cdr3_nt: TGTGCCACCAGCACCCGGACAGGGTGGGGCTCTGAAGCTTTCTTT

d_call: TRBD1
j_call: TRBJ2-7
clone_size: .
v_call: TRBV29-1
cdr3_aa: CSVAVDRGYEQYF
cdr3_nt: TGCAGCGTCGCGGTAGACAGGGGCTACGAGCAGTACTTC

d_call: .
j_call: TRBJ1-3
clone_size: few
v_call: TRBV5-5
cdr3_aa: CASSLYVAGNTIYF
cdr3_nt: TGTGCCAGCAGCTTGTATGTCGCGGGAAACACCATATATTTT

d_call: .
j_call: TRBJ2-5
clone_size: few
v_call: TRBV28
cdr3_aa: CATKPSGNQETQYF
cdr3_nt: TGTGCCACCAAGCCGTCAGGAAACCAAGAGACCCAGTACTTC

d_call: .
j_call: TRBJ2-5
clone_size: many
v_call: TRBV12-3/TRBV12-4
cdr3_aa: CASRGPMGETQYF
cdr3_nt: TGTGCCAGCAGAGGACCCATGGGGGAGACCCAGTACTTC

d_call: .
j_call: TRBJ2-7
clone_size: many
v_call: TRBV29-1
cdr3_aa: CSVRGRFSYEQYF
cdr3_nt: TGCAGCGTTCGTGGGAGATTTTCCTACGAGCAGTACTTC

d_call: TRBD1
j_call: TRBJ1-6
clone_size: .
v_call: TRBV12-3/TRBV12-4
cdr3_aa: CASSRTDRAVPLHF
cdr3_nt: TGTGCCAGCAGCCGGACCGACAGGGCCGTGCCCCTCCACTTT

d_call: .
j_call: TRBJ1-1
clone_size: many
v_call: TRBV5-6
cdr3_aa: CASSPVRGTEAFF
cdr3_nt: TGTGCCAGCAGCCCTGTCCGGGGCACTGAAGCTTTCTTT

d_call: .
j_call: TRBJ1-2
clone_size: few
v_call: TRBV27
cdr3_aa: CASSSEGFYGYTF
cdr3_nt: TGTGCCAGCAGTTCCGAAGGGTTCTATGGCTACACCTTC

d_call: TRBD2
j_call: TRBJ2-5
clone_size: .
v_call: TRBV6-1
cdr3_aa: CARSSVPGLAGGTQYF
cdr3_nt: TGTGCCAGAAGCTCCGTCCCGGGACTAGCGGGGGGGACCCAGTACTTC

d_call: .
j_call: TRBJ2-7
clone_size: .
v_call: TRBV10-3
cdr3_aa: CAISGALGGTYEQYF
cdr3_nt: TGTGCCATCAGTGGGGCTCTGGGCGGGACCTACGAGCAGTACTTC

d_call: .
j_call: TRBJ2-7
clone_size: many
v_call: TRBV7-9
cdr3_aa: CASSLRTDYEQYF
cdr3_nt: TGTGCCAGCAGCTTACGGACAGACTACGAGCAGTACTTC

d_call: .
j_call: TRBJ1-3
clone_size: many
v_call: TRBV6-2/TRBV6-3
cdr3_aa: CASSYSRSKASGNTIYF
cdr3_nt: TGTGCCAGCAGTTACTCGCGCTCCAAGGCCTCTGGAAACACCATATATTTT

d_call: .
j_call: TRBJ1-1
clone_size: .
v_call: TRBV6-2/TRBV6-3
cdr3_aa: CASSLQPLGNTEAFF
cdr3_nt: TGTGCCAGCAGCTTACAACCTCTAGGGAACACTGAAGCTTTCTTT

d_call: TRBD1
j_call: TRBJ2-7
clone_size: .
v_call: TRBV6-1
cdr3_aa: CASSEALQGAGYEQYF
cdr3_nt: TGTGCCAGCAGTGAAGCGCTTCAGGGGGCAGGGTACGAGCAGTACTTC

d_call: .
j_call: TRBJ2-7
clone_size: .
v_call: TRBV4-1
cdr3_aa: CASSQVGGRSEQYF
cdr3_nt: TGCGCCAGCAGCCAGGTGGGGGGGCGAAGCGAGCAGTACTTC

d_call: .
j_call: TRBJ2-7
clone_size: many
v_call: TRBV12-5
cdr3_aa: CASGPGSYEQYF
cdr3_nt: TGTGCTAGTGGCCCGGGCTCCTACGAGCAGTACTTC

d_call: .
j_call: TRBJ1-3
clone_size: .
v_call: TRBV12-3/TRBV12-4
cdr3_aa: CASSLKTDTLSGNTIYF
cdr3_nt: TGTGCCAGCAGTTTAAAGACCGATACTCTCTCTGGAAACACCATATATTTT

d_call: .
j_call: TRBJ1-3
clone_size: .
v_call: TRBV3-1
cdr3_aa: CASSQGRVGNTIYF
cdr3_nt: TGTGCCAGCAGCCAAGGCAGGGTTGGAAACACCATATATTTT

d_call: .
j_call: TRBJ2-2
clone_size: .
v_call: TRBV6-2/TRBV6-3
cdr3_aa: CASKTGAHVPNTGELFF
cdr3_nt: TGTGCCAGCAAGACCGGGGCGCACGTACCGAACACCGGGGAGCTGTTTTTT

d_call: .
j_call: TRBJ2-7
clone_size: .
v_call: TRBV19
cdr3_aa: CASSIRHSYEQYF
cdr3_nt: TGTGCCAGTAGTATACGACACTCCTACGAGCAGTACTTC

d_call: .
j_call: TRBJ2-2
clone_size: few
v_call: TRBV30
cdr3_aa: CAWSVSGSDTGELFF
cdr3_nt: TGTGCCTGGAGTGTTTCGGGCTCTGACACCGGGGAGCTGTTTTTT